The sequence of this TCR beta chain was determined in a study of blood T cell repertoires in COVID-19. As for the study in general: The study drew acute and convalescent COVID-19 samples from the United States, Italy and Spain. T cells, B-cell-depleted T cells, or PBMCs supplied cDNA or gDNA.

Authors' data handling: Estimated nucleated cell counts came from reference gene primer amplification. Method: immunoSEQ multiplex PCR; TCRdb's copy keeps in-frame clones and lacks some. V, J and clone size are those of that table, while D and trimming were read from the DNA. The sample yields roughly 160,000 clones, over 70% seen once. The CDR3 extends over 14 amino acids. CDR1 and CDR2 from the germline V gene are MNHEY and SVGEGT. Trimming removed 5 bases at V and 8 bases at J, with 18 bases between. The receptor's source is a woman in her 70s who had recovered from COVID-19. The V gene is TRBV6-2 or TRBV6-3, the J gene TRBJ1-2; D is unresolved. The sample comprised peripheral blood. The CDR3 nucleotides read TGTGCCAGCAGTCCGAGCACCCACGAGGGAGGCTACACCTTC. The encoded protein is CASSPSTHEGGYTF.